This TCR beta chain is drawn from a study of OX40 agonist ivuxolimab in advanced cancers. Sequencing was performed with immunoSEQ multiplex PCR; in TCRdb, only in-frame clones are kept and a portion is missing. The sample has about 50,000 clones; approximately 92% are singletons. Germline lookup yields CDR1 SGHAT and CDR2 FQNNGV. The CDR3 is 14 residues long. V lost 1 base, J lost 3 bases, and 7 bases lay in between. Specimen: CD4+ or CD8+ T cells sorted from blood, collected in a trial of the OX40 agonist ivuxolimab. The V gene is TRBV11-2, the J gene TRBJ1-3, with D tentatively TRBD1 (5 bases). This receptor was taken from an adult with an advanced solid tumor such as melanoma, head and neck, liver or kidney cancer. The CDR3: CASSLAGSGNTIYF. In DNA, the CDR3 is TGTGCCAGCAGCTTAGCAGGGAGTGGAAACACCATATATTTT.